These 16 T cell receptor beta chains were sequenced from one sample in a study of T-cell memory formation after mild COVID-19. MiXCR, run by TCRdb on the 5' RACE reads, gives a single entry per CDR3 protein. In the table there are roughly 400,000 distinct CDR3 sequences, about a sixth of which are singletons. Sample: PBMCs or a T cell subset sorted from them (not recorded which). The receptors shown here come from a man younger than 35 who had mild COVID-19 (a few samples of this study predate the infection). Cell type and time point are not known.

The sample holds one count of this clonotype. The V call is TRBV2, the J call TRBJ1-5; no definite D call. Germline assignment: CDR1 SNHLY and CDR2 FYNNEI. Between the trimmed V and J ends, which lost 3 bases and 2 bases, there was a span of 14 bases. The CDR3 covers 16 residues. CDR3 DNA sequence: TGTGCCAGCAGTGAGGGCGAGTTTTTCGGCAATCAGCCCCAGCATTTT. It yields the protein CASSEGEFFGNQPQHF.

The chain combines TRBV5-1 with TRBJ2-3, with 11 bases aligning to TRBD2. V gave up 2 bases and J gave up 0 bases; unmatched junction bases: 8. Germline assignment: CDR1 SGHRS and CDR2 YFSETQ. CDR3 length: 18 residues. The DNA for the CDR3 is TGCGCCAGCAGCTTTAGAGGGACTAGCGGACCTAGCACAGATACGCAGTATTTT. This encodes CASSFRGTSGPSTDTQYF.

This clonotype was observed at least ten times. J is TRBJ2-7 and V is TRBV7-2; D uncertain. Germline V gene data show CDR1 as SGHTA and CDR2 as FQGNSA. The ends were cut back, 3 bases at V and 2 bases at J, with 5 bases in the middle. The length of the CDR3 is 12 residues. CDR3 loop: CASSLVAYEQYF. The CDR3 coding sequence is TGTGCCAGCAGCTTGGTAGCCTACGAGCAGTACTTC.

The V and J genes are TRBV7-2 and TRBJ1-2; D gene ambiguous. The CDR3 runs to 12 residues. Germline CDR1 and CDR2: SGHTA and FQGNSA. V lost 2 bases to trimming and J lost 4 bases, with 5 bases between them. The CDR3 spells CASSLPFYGYTF. The CDR3, as DNA: TGTGCCAGCAGCTTACCCTTCTATGGCTACACCTTC.

The chain joins TRBV5-5 to TRBJ2-6; D remains unclear. Trimming pared 0 bases from V and 6 bases from J, leaving 4 bases between. CDR3 size: 13 residues. CDR1 and CDR2 (germline): SGHKS, YYEKEE (reference sequence). The CDR3 reads CASSLGQANVLTF. As DNA, the CDR3 is TGTGCCAGCAGCTTGGGACAGGCCAACGTCCTGACTTTC. Supplemented by reference TRBV5-5 and TRBJ2-6, the full variable domain reads DAGVTQSPTHLIKTRGQQVTLRCSPISGHKSVSWYQQVLGQGPQFIFQYYEKEERGRGNFPDRFSARQFPNYSSELNVNALLLGDSALYLCASSLGQANVLTFGAGSRLTVL.

In this sample, this clonotype turned up a few times. This chain joins TRBV11-2 and TRBJ1-1; D gene uncertain. V lost 0 bases, J lost 5 bases, and 7 bases lay in between. Per germline, CDR1 SGHAT and CDR2 FQNNGV. This CDR3 is built from 13 residues. CDR3 DNA sequence: TGTGCCAGCAGCTTAGATCCGAGAACTGAAGCTTTCTTT. This encodes CASSLDPRTEAFF.

This clonotype was seen more than once but under ten times. The chain employs TRBV18 and TRBJ1-4; D gene uncertain. The CDR3 length is 14 residues. Germline V lookup: CDR1 KGHSH, CDR2 LQKENI. V was pared by 3 bases and J by 2 bases, with 7 bases between. CDR3 sequence reads: CASSPTGTNEKLFF. For the CDR3, the DNA is TGTGCCAGCTCACCTACGGGGACTAATGAAAAACTGTTTTTT.

This clonotype has just a few counts. This chain links TRBV24-1 with TRBJ2-1, with a possible D match to TRBD1 (5 bases). This CDR3 has 16 residues. Trimming pared 4 bases from V and 0 bases from J, leaving 12 bases between. CDR1 is KGHDR and CDR2 is SFDVKD in the germline V gene. The CDR3 is CATSDPTDSSYNEQFF. In DNA, the CDR3 is TGTGCCACCAGTGACCCGACCGACAGCTCCTACAATGAGCAGTTCTTC.

V is TRBV6-5 and J is TRBJ1-2; D is unclear. Germline CDR1 reads MNHEY; CDR2 reads SVGAGI. CDR3 length: 15 residues. The V end lost 7 bases, the J end lost 4 bases, and 19 bases lay between the germline ends. CDR3: CASIGVATPGYGYTF. CDR3 coding DNA: TGTGCCAGCATCGGGGTAGCCACACCCGGCTATGGCTACACCTTC.

This chain connects TRBV5-1 to TRBJ1-2; 8 bases fit TRBD1. The germline V gene has CDR1 SGHRS and CDR2 YFSETQ. This CDR3 has 14 residues. V dropped 4 bases and J dropped 4; count of bases not matched to a gene: 6. The CDR3 here is CASSPRTGSYGYTF. Here the CDR3 DNA reads TGCGCCAGCAGCCCGCGGACAGGGAGCTATGGCTACACCTTC.

This clonotype has just a few counts. CDR3 nucleotide sequence: TGTGCCAGCAGCGTAGGGCCCGTTGCGAACACCGGGGAGCTGTTTTTT. Its protein product is CASSVGPVANTGELFF. The chain employs TRBV9 and TRBJ2-2; no clear D. The CDR3 is 16 residues long. The germline V and J ends were trimmed by 0 bases and 0 bases, with 9 bases remaining between them. The V gene's germline CDR1 is SGDLS and CDR2 YYNGEE.

This clonotype was counted only a few times. The chain joins TRBV7-2 to TRBJ1-4; D not resolved. The CDR3 sequence is 14 residues long. Per the germline V gene, CDR1 is SGHTA and CDR2 is FQGNSA. V was clipped by 1 base and J by 4 bases, with 7 bases between them. CDR3 residues: CASSLGQYNEKLFF. The CDR3 DNA sequence: TGTGCCAGCAGCTTAGGGCAGTATAATGAAAAACTGTTTTTT.

For the CDR3, the DNA is TGCGCCAGCAGCTGGGGTTCTCGGACTGAAGCTTTCTTT. Translation gives CASSWGSRTEAFF. V and J are TRBV5-1 and TRBJ1-1; D is unclear. Trimming took off 3 bases at V and 5 bases at J, with 11 bases between the two ends. The length of the CDR3 is 13 residues. The germline V gene has CDR1 SGHRS and CDR2 YFSETQ.

The chain links TRBV20-1 to TRBJ2-5; no reliable D call. The CDR3 spans 12 residues. V was cut by 6 bases and J by 5 bases, with 13 bases left in between. Germline CDR1 and CDR2: DFQATT and SNEGSKA (reference sequence). Here the CDR3 reads CSASRPIETQYF. In DNA form, the CDR3 reads TGCAGTGCCAGCCGACCAATCGAGACCCAGTACTTC.

This clonotype was observed a few times. The chain is built from TRBV20-1 and TRBJ1-1; a weak D match, TRBD1 (5 bases). Trimming cost V 1 base and J 1 base, with 10 bases left between them. CDR3 length: 14 residues. Germline V gene data show CDR1 as DFQATT and CDR2 as SNEGSKA (reference sequence). DNA of the CDR3: TGCAGTGCTAGAGGGGGGGTTGGGAACACTGAAGCTTTCTTT. Its protein is CSARGGVGNTEAFF.

In this sample, this clonotype turned up many times. The V gene is TRBV7-2, the J gene TRBJ1-5; D not resolved. Germline V gives CDR1 SGHTA, CDR2 FQGNSA. Trimming shortened V by 6 bases and J by 1 base, and 4 bases separated the two germline ends. The CDR3 length is 12 residues. As DNA, the CDR3 is TGTGCCAGCAGTGACAGCAATCAGCCCCAGCATTTT. It encodes CASSDSNQPQHF.